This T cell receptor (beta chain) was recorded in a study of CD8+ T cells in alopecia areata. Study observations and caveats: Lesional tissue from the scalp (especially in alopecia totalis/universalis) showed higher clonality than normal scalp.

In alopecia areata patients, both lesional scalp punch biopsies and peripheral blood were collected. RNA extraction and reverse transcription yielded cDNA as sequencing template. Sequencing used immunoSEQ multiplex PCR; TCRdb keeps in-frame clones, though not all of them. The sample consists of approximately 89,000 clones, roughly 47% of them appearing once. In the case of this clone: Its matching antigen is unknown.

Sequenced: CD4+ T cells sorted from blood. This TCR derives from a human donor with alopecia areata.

The CDR3, as DNA: TGTGCCAGCAGTTTCCGGAGAGACTATGGCTACACCTTC. Translation: CASSFRRDYGYTF. This chain connects TRBV27 to TRBJ1-2; D not certain. V was trimmed by 3 bases and J by 3 bases, leaving 8 bases between them. CDR3 length equals 13 residues. Germline values: CDR1 MNHEY, CDR2 SMNVEV (reference sequence).